The 16 T cell receptor beta chains listed next were all sequenced from one sample in a study of blood T cell repertoires in COVID-19. Data came from immunoSEQ multiplex PCR; TCRdb stores just in-frame clones and leaves some out. The sample carries 70,000 to 80,000 clones, about 91% recorded once. Input material: peripheral blood. All receptors come from a woman between 50 and 59 years old with acute or convalescent COVID-19.

The chain links TRBV4-3 to TRBJ2-1; 7 bases fit TRBD1. This CDR3 is built from 18 residues. The J segment lost 6 bases and the V segment lost 0 bases, leaving 14 bases of the junction unmatched. Germline values: CDR1 LGHNA, CDR2 YSLEER. CDR3 region: CASSQDGGTGAPSNEQFF. CDR3 in DNA: TGCGCCAGCAGCCAAGATGGGGGCACAGGGGCTCCATCCAATGAGCAGTTCTTC.

Only one count was recorded for this clone. The V call is TRBV4-3, the J call TRBJ1-2; 9 bases are a match to TRBD1. J was trimmed by 8 bases and V by 1 base; bases with no gene match: 8. Germline assignment: CDR1 LGHNA and CDR2 YSLEER. The CDR3 is made up of 15 amino acids. This chain's CDR3 is CASSQGNRGLEGYTF. CDR3 nucleotide sequence: TGCGCCAGCAGCCAAGGGAACAGGGGGCTCGAGGGCTACACCTTC.

The chain recombines TRBV5-5 with TRBJ1-2; 9 bases are shared with TRBD1. This CDR3 is built from 14 residues. Germline CDR1 and CDR2: SGHKS and YYEKEE (reference sequence). V shed 4 bases and J 5 bases; nucleotides not matched to a gene: 6. Here the CDR3 reads CASSLPGQGYGYTF. The CDR3, as DNA: TGTGCCAGCAGCCTGCCGGGACAGGGTTATGGCTACACCTTC.

This chain connects TRBV11-2 to TRBJ2-2, with D perhaps matching TRBD1 (5 bases). Trimming cost V 1 base and J 7 bases, with 10 bases left between them. Per germline, CDR1 SGHAT and CDR2 FQNNGV. The CDR3 consists of 14 residues. CDR3 amino acids: CASSLVSGIGELFF. The CDR3 DNA is TGTGCCAGCAGCTTAGTCTCAGGGATCGGGGAGCTGTTTTTT.

The chain links TRBV25-1 to TRBJ2-1; possible D gene TRBD1, 5 bases. The CDR3 has 15 amino acids. Trimming took off 1 base at V and 4 bases at J, with 11 bases between the two ends. Germline V CDR1 and CDR2: MGHDK, SYGVNS. The CDR3 here is CASSELGQTYNEQFF. The DNA of the CDR3 is TGTGCCAGCAGTGAATTGGGGCAGACATACAATGAGCAGTTCTTC.

This chain connects TRBV27 to TRBJ2-7, with 7 bases fitting TRBD1. The V and J ends lost 5 bases and 3 bases, in that order; junction bases with no gene match: 13. CDR1 MNHEY and CDR2 SMNVEV come from the germline V gene (reference sequence). This CDR3 region has 16 residues. The CDR3 DNA sequence: TGTGCCAGCAGTAACCGTCCCGGACAGGCAAACTACGAGCAGTACTTC. This translates into CASSNRPGQANYEQYF.

This clone was detected only once. The V and J genes are TRBV6-6 and TRBJ1-4; D is perhaps TRBD1 (6 bases). This CDR3 comprises 14 residues. Trimming left V 5 bases short and J 6 bases short, with 13 bases between. Germline CDR1 reads MNHNY; CDR2 reads SVGAGI (reference sequence). This chain's CDR3 is CASSRTAYYEKLFF. CDR3 DNA: TGTGCCAGCAGTCGGACAGCCTACTATGAAAAACTGTTTTTT.

V gene TRBV10-3 combines with J gene TRBJ2-1; 9 bases match TRBD2. CDR3 length: 17 residues. J gave up 6 bases and V 0 bases, and 9 bases lay outside the gene matches. Germline CDR1 reads ENHRY; CDR2 reads SYGVKD. The DNA of the CDR3 is TGTGCCATCAGTGAGTCTAGCGGGAGTAGCTGGGTCAATGAGCAGTTCTTC. Amino acids: CAISESSGSSWVNEQFF.

The chain employs TRBV18 and TRBJ1-2, with D maybe TRBD1 (5 bases). CDR3 size: 14 residues. V was clipped by 3 bases and J by 4 bases, with 12 bases between them. Germline V gives CDR1 KGHSH, CDR2 LQKENI. This chain's CDR3 is CASSPQLDSYGYTF. Written as DNA, the CDR3 is TGTGCCAGCTCACCCCAGCTCGACAGCTATGGCTACACCTTC.

The chain joins TRBV18 to TRBJ1-2; the D is unclear. The length of the CDR3 is 14 residues. CDR1 is KGHSH and CDR2 is LQKENI in the germline V gene. Between the trimmed V and J ends, which lost 0 bases and 4 bases, there was a span of 9 bases. This chain's CDR3 is CASSPPGRFYGYTF. The DNA for the CDR3 is TGTGCCAGCTCACCACCTGGCAGATTCTATGGCTACACCTTC.

This clone is a singleton in its sample. The chain's CDR3 is CASSEEPRYEQYF. The CDR3 bases are TGTGCCAGCAGTGAAGAGCCCCGCTACGAGCAGTACTTC. V gene TRBV2 combines with J gene TRBJ2-7; D not certain. Looked up from germline, CDR1 is SNHLY and CDR2 is FYNNEI. The CDR3 contains 13 residues. The V gene lost 1 base and the J gene lost 3 bases, with 7 bases spanning the gap.

This chain connects TRBV24-1 to TRBJ2-3; 7 bases align to TRBD2. This CDR3 has 14 residues. V trimming: 9 bases; J trimming: 4 bases; junction bases outside the gene matches: 9. In germline, CDR1 is KGHDR, CDR2 SFDVKD. CDR3 nucleotides: TGTGCCACCGGGGTGGCGGGAGTCCCAGATACGCAGTATTTT. Translating it yields CATGVAGVPDTQYF.

V usage is TRBV19 and J usage is TRBJ1-2; 7 bases agree with TRBD1. Germline values: CDR1 LNHDA, CDR2 SQIVND (reference sequence). The CDR3 consists of 17 residues. V gave up 3 bases and J gave up 0 bases; unmatched junction bases: 10. The CDR3 protein is CASSINLGQDSNYGYTF. CDR3 nucleotides: TGTGCCAGTAGTATTAACCTCGGACAGGATTCTAACTATGGCTACACCTTC.

The chain links TRBV28 to TRBJ2-7; D not certain. Germline loops: CDR1 MDHEN, CDR2 SYDVKM. The CDR3 runs 15 residues. The ends were cut back, 5 bases at V and 6 bases at J, with 20 bases in the middle. The CDR3 coding sequence is TGTGCCAGCAGTCATCACTCGGAGAGGAAAGGCGAGCAGTACTTC. It encodes CASSHHSERKGEQYF.

This clone was counted once. This chain joins TRBV9 and TRBJ2-1, with 8 positions matching TRBD2. CDR1 and CDR2 (germline): SGDLS, YYNGEE. V lost 3 bases and J lost 10; bases outside the gene matches: 12. There are 15 residues in the CDR3. As DNA, the CDR3 is TGTGCCAGCAGCGGGGGAGCGGGGGCATATAACGAGCAGTTCTTC. Residues: CASSGGAGAYNEQFF.

The chain carries TRBV9 and TRBJ2-6; 9 positions agree with TRBD1. CDR1 SGDLS and CDR2 YYNGEE come from the germline V gene. CDR3 length equals 17 residues. V lost 7 bases and J lost 0; bases outside the gene matches: 8. The CDR3 nucleotides are TGTGCCAGCCGCACCGGGACAGGGTCCTCTGGGGCCAACGTCCTGACTTTC. Translating it yields CASRTGTGSSGANVLTF.